These T cell receptor beta chains were read from a single sample in a study of shared clonotypes between healthy human individuals. Assay used: immunoSEQ multiplex PCR; TCRdb lists only in-frame clones, some missing. The sample has more than 2,000,000 clones, 90% to 95% seen once. The specimen was naive CD4+ T cells sorted from blood. These receptors all stem from a man aged 18 to 35 in good health. The CDR3 runs from the conserved cysteine through the conserved F or W. D genes are given only for firm matches. Some rows mark clone size as missing; the rest say once, few, many or name a class of expanded clone.

cdr3_nt,cdr3_aa,v_call,j_call,cdr3_length,d_call,clone_size
TGTGCCAGCAGCCTGCCGGGGAGACTGTATAATTCACCCCTCCACTTT,CASSLPGRLYNSPLHF,TRBV5-6,TRBJ1-6,16,.,.
TGTGCCAGCAGCTCGCAGGGGGTCGGCGAGCAGTACTTC,CASSSQGVGEQYF,TRBV7-9,TRBJ2-7,13,TRBD1,.
TGTGCCAGCTCACCCCCGGGGGGGCCAACTAATGAAAAACTGTTTTTT,CASSPPGGPTNEKLFF,TRBV18,TRBJ1-4,16,.,once
TGTGCCAGCAGTTACAACAGGGGGCGCGGCACTGAAGCTTTCTTT,CASSYNRGRGTEAFF,TRBV6-6,TRBJ1-1,15,TRBD1,.
TGCAGCGTGGAAGGGACAGCGGCTGGAAACACCATATATTTT,CSVEGTAAGNTIYF,TRBV29-1,TRBJ1-3,14,TRBD1,.
TGTGCCAGCAGCCTGACAGTGAACACCGGGGAGCTGTTTTTT,CASSLTVNTGELFF,TRBV5-8,TRBJ2-2,14,.,.
TGCGCCAGCAGCCCAGACAGGGTAGCTGAAGCTTTCTTT,CASSPDRVAEAFF,TRBV5-1,TRBJ1-1,13,TRBD1,.
TGTGCCAGCGACGGGCTGAACACCGGGGAGCTGTTTTTT,CASDGLNTGELFF,TRBV6-4,TRBJ2-2,13,.,once
TGTGCCTGGAGGTCAGGGCCGAACACTGAAGCTTTCTTT,CAWRSGPNTEAFF,TRBV30,TRBJ1-1,13,.,.
TGTGCCAGCAGGGATGGAAGTGGCTACACCTTC,CASRDGSGYTF,TRBV28,TRBJ1-2,11,.,.
TGTGCCAGCAGACTTCGCAGGGTTCAGCCCCAGCATTTT,CASRLRRVQPQHF,TRBV28,TRBJ1-5,13,.,.
TGTGCCAGCAGTGAAGCCCTGGCCGATAATCAGCCCCAGCATTTT,CASSEALADNQPQHF,TRBV2,TRBJ1-5,15,.,.
TGTGCCAGCAGCCCCCAGGGGGGTTCCTACGAGCAGTACTTC,CASSPQGGSYEQYF,TRBV16,TRBJ2-7,14,.,.
TGTGCCAGCAGTTACTGGAAGGGGCGTAATTCACCCCTCCACTTT,CASSYWKGRNSPLHF,TRBV6-5,TRBJ1-6,15,.,.
TGTGCCAGCAGTGAAGTGCCAGGGGATGGCTACACCTTC,CASSEVPGDGYTF,TRBV2,TRBJ1-2,13,.,.
TGTGCCAGCAGTGACCGTGGGGGAATAGGCAATGAGCAGTTCTTC,CASSDRGGIGNEQFF,TRBV6-1,TRBJ2-1,15,.,once
TGCGCCAGCAGTCGGACTGTACAAGAGACCCAGTACTTC,CASSRTVQETQYF,TRBV4-1,TRBJ2-5,13,.,.
TGTGCCAGCAGAAAGGACAGGGATTACGCTGAAGCTTTCTTT,CASRKDRDYAEAFF,TRBV6-1,TRBJ1-1,14,TRBD1,.
TGTGCCAGCAGCTTCTCGTGGATTGGCACTGAAGCTTTCTTT,CASSFSWIGTEAFF,TRBV5-6,TRBJ1-1,14,.,.
TGTGCCAGCAGTGAAGGTTTAGCACAGACCCAGTACTTC,CASSEGLAQTQYF,TRBV2,TRBJ2-5,13,.,.
TGTGCCAGCAGCCCCTCCCGGGGAATTAATTCACCCCTCCACTTT,CASSPSRGINSPLHF,TRBV28,TRBJ1-6,15,.,.
TGTGCCATCAGTGAACGACAGGGGGTGGATGGCAAAAACATTCAGTACTTC,CAISERQGVDGKNIQYF,TRBV10-3,TRBJ2-4,17,TRBD1,.
TGTGCCAGCAGTGCCCCGGGACAGGGGCCCGGGCCCCAGCATTTT,CASSAPGQGPGPQHF,TRBV25-1,TRBJ1-5,15,TRBD1,.
TGTGCCAGCAGGGTCCAAGAGACCCAGTACTTC,CASRVQETQYF,TRBV6-6,TRBJ2-5,11,.,.
TGTGCCAGCAGCTCTTTGGGACGGAGGACGAACATTCAGTACTTC,CASSSLGRRTNIQYF,TRBV7-2,TRBJ2-4,15,.,.
TGTGCACGCATTCAGGGGCGCTACCTTCCGAGATGGACCCAGTACTTC,CARIQGRYLPRWTQYF,TRBV19,TRBJ2-5,16,.,.
TGTGCCAGTACGAGTACCGGGGAGCTGTTTTTT,CASTSTGELFF,TRBV19,TRBJ2-2,11,.,.
TGTGCCAGCAGCCACTTTTTGGGGGCGAACACCGGGGAGCTGTTTTTT,CASSHFLGANTGELFF,TRBV11-2,TRBJ2-2,16,.,.
TGTGCCAGCAGCCAAGGTCATAGCAATCAGCCCCAGCATTTT,CASSQGHSNQPQHF,TRBV7-2,TRBJ1-5,14,.,.
TGTGCCAGCGGGTCCCTATTTGGAAACACCATATATTTT,CASGSLFGNTIYF,TRBV21-1,TRBJ1-3,13,.,.
TGTGCCAGCAGCGTCTCCGGGACTGAAGCTTTCTTT,CASSVSGTEAFF,TRBV9,TRBJ1-1,12,.,few
TGTGCCAGCAGCGGTGGGACAGGGGGTGCAGATACGCAGTATTTT,CASSGGTGGADTQYF,TRBV7-2,TRBJ2-3,15,TRBD1,.
TGTGCCAGCAGACGGACGGCCTCTGGAAACACCATATATTTT,CASRRTASGNTIYF,TRBV14,TRBJ1-3,14,.,.
TGTGCCAGCAGCTCGACAGGGTCCGGGGAGCTGTTTTTT,CASSSTGSGELFF,TRBV7-3,TRBJ2-2,13,TRBD1,once
TGTGCCAGCCGCACGCCTGCGGAGGCCTTCTCTGGAAACACCATATATTTT,CASRTPAEAFSGNTIYF,TRBV28,TRBJ1-3,17,.,.
TGTGCCAGCAGTGTTCGTACCTACGAGCAGTACTTC,CASSVRTYEQYF,TRBV2,TRBJ2-7,12,.,.
TGCAGTTTCCGATGGGGGCGCGAGCAGTACTTC,CSFRWGREQYF,TRBV20-1,TRBJ2-7,11,.,.
TGTGCCAGCTCACCGGTTTTGGTCTCCTACAATGAGCAGTTCTTC,CASSPVLVSYNEQFF,TRBV18,TRBJ2-1,15,.,.
TGTGCCAGCAGTTTGGAGTTAGACGGACAGGTGCTCTCCTACGAGCAGTACTTC,CASSLELDGQVLSYEQYF,TRBV28,TRBJ2-7,18,TRBD1,.
TGTGCCAGCAGCCTGGGGACCAAACCCTACGAGCAGTACTTC,CASSLGTKPYEQYF,TRBV5-4,TRBJ2-7,14,.,.
TGTGCCAGCAGTCCGCGGACAGGCCCATACGAGCAGTACTTC,CASSPRTGPYEQYF,TRBV28,TRBJ2-7,14,TRBD1,.
TGTGCCAGCAACCGACAGGGGGCGAATGAGCAGTTCTTC,CASNRQGANEQFF,TRBV7-9,TRBJ2-1,13,TRBD1,.
TGTGCCAGCAAAAGAGTGGGCTTGACAGACAATGAGCAGTTCTTC,CASKRVGLTDNEQFF,TRBV6-5,TRBJ2-1,15,.,.
TGTGCCAGCAGCCGAGGGACAAATAACTATGGCTACACCTTC,CASSRGTNNYGYTF,TRBV6-5,TRBJ1-2,14,.,.
TGTGCCAGCTCACCCTCTTTCGGAGGGCGGGTGAGCACTGAAGCTTTCTTT,CASSPSFGGRVSTEAFF,TRBV18,TRBJ1-1,17,.,.
TGTGCCAGCAATCAATTGAACACTGAAGCTTTCTTT,CASNQLNTEAFF,TRBV6-6,TRBJ1-1,12,.,.
TGTGCCAGCAGTGGAGGCCAGGGGGGAGATGGCTACACCTTC,CASSGGQGGDGYTF,TRBV6-1,TRBJ1-2,14,TRBD1,.
TGTGCCAGCAGCCCAAACTATAACAGGGATACGCAGTATTTT,CASSPNYNRDTQYF,TRBV7-3,TRBJ2-3,14,.,.
TGTGCCAGCAGTTCCACAGGGGGCCAGGATGGCTACACCTTC,CASSSTGGQDGYTF,TRBV6-5,TRBJ1-2,14,TRBD1,.
TGTGCCAGTAGTTATAATTTAGGGCAGGTGTACAATGAGCAGTTCTTC,CASSYNLGQVYNEQFF,TRBV19,TRBJ2-1,16,.,.
TGTGCCAGCAGCCAAAAGGTCCGGGACAGGGGGCAGAGGCTGTTTTTT,CASSQKVRDRGQRLFF,TRBV7-9,TRBJ2-2,16,TRBD1,.
TGTGCCAGCAGCCAACAGGGGGCGCGTGACGAGCAGTACTTC,CASSQQGARDEQYF,TRBV28,TRBJ2-7,14,TRBD1,.